This T cell receptor beta chain derives from a study of blood T cell repertoires in COVID-19. At the level of the study: The United States, Italy and Spain provided the acute and convalescent COVID-19 samples. PBMCs, B-cell-depleted T cells, or T cells provided the cDNA or gDNA that made up the material.

Germline CDR1 is MNHEY and CDR2 is SMNVEV (reference sequence). J lost 6 bases, V lost 2 bases, and 11 bases had no gene match. This CDR3 spans 17 amino acids. In the authors' workflow: Reference gene primer amplification gave estimated nucleated cell counts. TCRdb keeps only in-frame clones here, not all; method: immunoSEQ multiplex PCR. For V, J and clone size, that table is used; D and trimming come from the DNA. Found here are 140,000 to 150,000 clones, 84% of them singletons; the top ten hold about 5.1%. This receptor was obtained from a human donor in a cohort sampled during active COVID-19. The chain couples TRBV27 to TRBJ2-1; 9 bases align to TRBD2. The source material was peripheral blood. CDR3 protein: CASSLDTGTSSFNEQFF. Here the CDR3 DNA reads TGTGCCAGCAGTTTAGATACCGGGACTAGCAGCTTCAATGAGCAGTTCTTC.